The sequence of this T cell receptor beta chain was determined in a study of T-cell reconstitution after alpha-beta-depleted transplantation in children (dated by TCRdb to 2016 to 2017). Regarding the research as a whole: T-cell immune reconstitution after TCRalphabeta/CD19-depleted allogeneic hematopoietic cell transplantation in children was quantitatively tracked in the study by means of TCR repertoire profiling.

The library was obtained by PCR. TCRdb lists the instrument as Illumina HiSeq 2500. To normalize quantification of the TCRbeta repertoire, the TCR libraries were built with molecular barcoding that relied on unique molecular identifiers. In-frame beta chains were kept once TCRdb had trimmed the public reads at Q25 with fastp and called clones with MiXCR. Each CDR3 protein gets just one entry, which takes the most common genes and DNA from the rows behind it. The sample records over 200,000 distinct CDR3 sequences, roughly 8.3% of which are singletons. The ten top clones hold 35% to 45% of the sample. The treatment or condition label, as the study defines it: allogeneic hematopoietic cell transplantation with graft depleted of TCRalphabeta T cells and CD19 B cells. The children who served as transplant recipients had been given grafts of TCRalphabeta/CD19-depleted allogeneic hematopoietic cells. This clonotype has just a few counts. It has no known antigen specificity. No much larger clonotype is one base removed from it; base qualities were not supplied.

CDR1 and CDR2, per the germline V gene, are MNHNS and SASEGT. Including cysteine and phenylalanine, the CDR3 has 13 amino acids. This entry keeps only the CDR3 DNA: 39 bases, framed from base 1. The V end loses 1 base and the J end loses 5 bases, and a stretch of 7 bases separates them. Broad study findings and their caveats: In some patients, the high TCRbeta diversity seen at day 60 was put down to recipient T cells and intrathymic progenitors that had survived conditioning. Over subsequent months, a decline in hyperexpanded clone frequencies was noted, and after one year, T-cell counts and TCRbeta diversity were mostly ascribed to newly produced T cells. The apparently early recovery of alphabetaT-cell counts about two months after transplant reportedly depended on only several hundred rapidly expanded clones that came from non-depleted graft cells.

This chain joins TRBV6-1 to TRBJ2-3; confidence is insufficient to name the D gene. Here the sequenced sample was PBMCs, mostly from graft donor cells, taken 360 days after TCRalphabeta/CD19-depleted stem cell transplant. The source of this sequence is a male patient between 2 and 10 years old who had a stem cell transplant for acute myeloid leukemia, so the T cells may come from the graft donor. The nucleotide sequence is TGTGCCAGCAGTGAAGAGCCAGGAGATACGCAGTATTTT. The translation is CASSEEPGDTQYF.